This entry describes one T cell receptor (beta chain). The data are from a study of cytomegalovirus exposure and HLA in healthy donors. With 3 bases clipped from V and 2 bases from J, the junction kept 6 bases outside the gene matches. Germline V gives CDR1 KGHSH, CDR2 LQKENI. The CDR3 is 15 residues long. The study ran its PCR with 60 Vbeta and 13 Jbeta primers. The repertoire was sequenced with immunoSEQ multiplex PCR; TCRdb's copy has only in-frame clones and lacks some. The profile shows fewer than 150,000 clones, around 81% of them singletons. The specimen sequenced was PBMCs. The TCR originated in a man between 35 and 55 years old in good health and CMV-seropositive. V usage is TRBV18 and J usage is TRBJ2-7; 8 bases align to TRBD1. CDR3 DNA sequence: TGTGCCAGCTCACCCGAGGACAGGGTAACCTACGAGCAGTACTTC. It is translated as CASSPEDRVTYEQYF.